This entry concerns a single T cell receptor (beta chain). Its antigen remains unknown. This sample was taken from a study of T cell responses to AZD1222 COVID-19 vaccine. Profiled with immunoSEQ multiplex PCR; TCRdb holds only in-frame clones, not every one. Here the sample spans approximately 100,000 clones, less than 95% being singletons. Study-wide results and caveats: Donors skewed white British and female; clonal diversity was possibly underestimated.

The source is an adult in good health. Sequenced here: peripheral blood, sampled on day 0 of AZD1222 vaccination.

The CDR3 coding sequence is TGTGCCAGCAGTGAGGGCCCTGGAAACACCATATATTTT. This encodes CASSEGPGNTIYF. J is TRBJ1-3 and V is TRBV12-3 or TRBV12-4; D ambiguous. The V end was cut by 5 bases, the J end by 2 bases, with 7 bases between. The CDR3 loop spans 13 amino acids.